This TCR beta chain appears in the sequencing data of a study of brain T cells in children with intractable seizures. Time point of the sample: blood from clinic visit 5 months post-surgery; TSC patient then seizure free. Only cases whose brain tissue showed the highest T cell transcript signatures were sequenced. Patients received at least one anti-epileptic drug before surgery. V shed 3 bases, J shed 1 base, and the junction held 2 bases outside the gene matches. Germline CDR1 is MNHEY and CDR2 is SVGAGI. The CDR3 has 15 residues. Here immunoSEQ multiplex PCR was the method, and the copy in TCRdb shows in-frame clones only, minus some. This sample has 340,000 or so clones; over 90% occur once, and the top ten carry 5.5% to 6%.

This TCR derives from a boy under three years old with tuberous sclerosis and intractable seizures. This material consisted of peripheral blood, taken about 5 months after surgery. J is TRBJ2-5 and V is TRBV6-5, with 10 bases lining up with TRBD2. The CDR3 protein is CASSYSGRLQETQYF. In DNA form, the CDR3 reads TGTGCCAGCAGTTATAGCGGGAGGCTCCAAGAGACCCAGTACTTC.